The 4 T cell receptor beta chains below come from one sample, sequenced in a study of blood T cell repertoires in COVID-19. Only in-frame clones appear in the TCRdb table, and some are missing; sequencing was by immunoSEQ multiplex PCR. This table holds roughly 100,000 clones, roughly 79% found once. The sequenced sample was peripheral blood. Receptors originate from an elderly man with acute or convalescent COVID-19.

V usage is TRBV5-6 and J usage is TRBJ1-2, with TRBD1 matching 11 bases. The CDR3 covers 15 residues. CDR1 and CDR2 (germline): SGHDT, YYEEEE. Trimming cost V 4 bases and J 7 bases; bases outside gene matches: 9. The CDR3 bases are TGTGCCAGCAGCCTACGGGACAGGGGGTACGGTGGCTACACCTTC. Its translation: CASSLRDRGYGGYTF. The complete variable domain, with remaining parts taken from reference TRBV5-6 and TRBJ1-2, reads DAGVTQSPTHLIKTRGQQVTLRCSPKSGHDTVSWYQQALGQGPQFIFQYYEEEERQRGNFPDRFSGHQFPNYSSELNVNALLLGDSALYLCASSLRDRGYGGYTFGSGTRLTVV.

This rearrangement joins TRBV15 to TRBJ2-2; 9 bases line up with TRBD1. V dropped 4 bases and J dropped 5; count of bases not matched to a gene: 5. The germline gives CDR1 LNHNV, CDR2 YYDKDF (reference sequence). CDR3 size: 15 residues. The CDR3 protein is CATSKQGASTGELFF. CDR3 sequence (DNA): TGTGCCACCAGCAAACAGGGGGCAAGTACCGGGGAGCTGTTTTTT.

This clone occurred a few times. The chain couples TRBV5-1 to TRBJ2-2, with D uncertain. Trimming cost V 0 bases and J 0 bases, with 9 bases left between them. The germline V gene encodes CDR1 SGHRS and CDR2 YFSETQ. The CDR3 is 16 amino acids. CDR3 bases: TGCGCCAGCAGCTTGGTAGATCCCACGAACACCGGGGAGCTGTTTTTT. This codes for CASSLVDPTNTGELFF.

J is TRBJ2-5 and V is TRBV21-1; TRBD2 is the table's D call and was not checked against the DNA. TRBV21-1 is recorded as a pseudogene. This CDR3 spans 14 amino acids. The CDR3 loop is CASSKAGGVETQYF. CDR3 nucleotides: TGTGCCAGCAGCAAAGCGGGGGGAGTGGAGACCCAGTACTTC.